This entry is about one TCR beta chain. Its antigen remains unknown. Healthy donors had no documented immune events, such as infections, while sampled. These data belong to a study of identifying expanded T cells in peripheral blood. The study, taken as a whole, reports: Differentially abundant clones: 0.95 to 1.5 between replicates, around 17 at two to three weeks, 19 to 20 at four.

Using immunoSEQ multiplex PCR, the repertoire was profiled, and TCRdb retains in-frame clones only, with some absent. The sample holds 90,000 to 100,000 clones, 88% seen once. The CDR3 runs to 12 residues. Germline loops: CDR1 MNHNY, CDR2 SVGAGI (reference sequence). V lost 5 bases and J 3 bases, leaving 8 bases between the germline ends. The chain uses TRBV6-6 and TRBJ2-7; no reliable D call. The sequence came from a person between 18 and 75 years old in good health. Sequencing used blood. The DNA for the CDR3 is TGTGCCAGCAGTCCAGAGAACTACGAGCAGTACTTC. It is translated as CASSPENYEQYF.